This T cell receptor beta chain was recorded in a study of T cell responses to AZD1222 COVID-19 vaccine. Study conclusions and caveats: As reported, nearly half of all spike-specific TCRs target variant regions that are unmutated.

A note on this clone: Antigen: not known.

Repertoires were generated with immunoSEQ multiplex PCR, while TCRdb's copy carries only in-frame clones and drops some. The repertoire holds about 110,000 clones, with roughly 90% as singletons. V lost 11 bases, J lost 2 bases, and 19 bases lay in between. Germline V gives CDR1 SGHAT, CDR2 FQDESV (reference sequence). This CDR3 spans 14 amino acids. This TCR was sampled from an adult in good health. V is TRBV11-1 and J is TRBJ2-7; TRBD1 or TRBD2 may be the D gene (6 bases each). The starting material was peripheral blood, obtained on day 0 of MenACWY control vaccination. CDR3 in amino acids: CASATRRGTYEQYF. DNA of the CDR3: TGTGCCTCAGCGACTAGGAGGGGGACCTACGAGCAGTACTTC. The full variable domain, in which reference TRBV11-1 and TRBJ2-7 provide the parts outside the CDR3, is EAEVAQSPRYKITEKSQAVAFWCDPISGHATLYWYRQILGQGPELLVQFQDESVVDDSQLPKDRFSAERLKGVDSTLKIQPAELGDSAMYLCASATRRGTYEQYFGPGTRLTVT.